Listed below are T cell receptor beta chains from one sample, sequenced in a study of CD8 T cells in ankylosing spondylitis. TCRdb analysed the 5' RACE reads with MiXCR anew, one entry per CDR3 protein. The top ten clones hold approximately 6.3% of a sample with approximately 540,000 distinct CDR3 sequences, more than 9.5% of them seen once. Sequenced sample: blood, either unsorted or a sorted T cell fraction (not recorded which). The receptor source for this set is a male donor with ankylosing spondylitis. CDR3s include the opening cysteine and the closing phenylalanine or tryptophan. The D gene is left open where the match is weak. Size values are once, few and many counts, or a class for expanded clones, and some rows have none.

size	J	D	V	CDR3	DNA
few	TRBJ1-1	NA	TRBV20-1	CSASPQGDTEAFF	TGCAGTGCTAGTCCACAGGGAGACACTGAAGCTTTCTTT
few	TRBJ2-7	NA	TRBV20-1	CSARKTFGSSTYEQYF	TGCAGTGCTAGAAAAACATTCGGTAGTAGCACCTACGAGCAGTACTTC
NA	TRBJ2-1	TRBD2	TRBV15	CATSRDLREAYNEQFF	TGTGCCACCAGCAGAGATCTCCGGGAGGCATACAATGAGCAGTTCTTC
once	TRBJ2-7	NA	TRBV15	CATSRPPRGYEQYF	TGTGCCACCAGCAGACCGCCCCGGGGTTACGAGCAGTACTTC
NA	TRBJ2-3	NA	TRBV30	CAWSRRGEYTDTQYF	TGTGCCTGGAGCCGACGGGGAGAATACACAGATACGCAGTATTTT
few	TRBJ2-5	NA	TRBV3-1	CASSQTSRLTGQETQYF	TGTGCCAGCAGCCAAACGTCTAGACTAACGGGGCAAGAGACCCAGTACTTC
few	TRBJ1-1	NA	TRBV12-3/TRBV12-4	CASSTRGGTEAFF	TGTGCCAGCAGTACCAGGGGTGGCACTGAAGCTTTCTTT
few	TRBJ2-7	TRBD1	TRBV28	CASSLEVIGGHQYEQYF	TGTGCCAGCAGCCTAGAGGTCATAGGGGGCCACCAATACGAGCAGTACTTC
NA	TRBJ2-3	TRBD2	TRBV7-2	CASSPNSGRARDTQYF	TGTGCCAGCAGCCCAAACAGCGGGAGGGCCAGAGATACGCAGTATTTT
few	TRBJ1-6	NA	TRBV12-3/TRBV12-4	CASSFGHSGSPLHF	TGTGCCAGCAGTTTCGGGCACTCAGGGTCACCCCTCCACTTT
few	TRBJ1-2	NA	TRBV5-6	CASSLVSFYGYTF	TGTGCCAGCAGCTTAGTCAGTTTCTATGGCTACACCTTC
NA	TRBJ2-2	NA	TRBV30	CAWSKSNTGELFF	TGTGCCTGGAGTAAGTCGAACACCGGGGAGCTGTTTTTT
few	TRBJ2-1	NA	TRBV2	CASSYRQALNNEQFF	TGTGCCAGCAGTTACCGACAGGCCCTAAACAATGAGCAGTTCTTC
NA	TRBJ2-1	TRBD2	TRBV19	CASSFEAGEYNEQFF	TGTGCCAGTAGTTTTGAAGCGGGAGAATACAATGAGCAGTTCTTC
many	TRBJ2-2	NA	TRBV20-1	CSAREMVGTGELFF	TGCAGTGCTAGAGAAATGGTGGGGACCGGGGAGCTGTTTTTT
NA	TRBJ2-3	NA	TRBV12-3/TRBV12-4	CASSQTGATDTQYF	TGTGCCAGCAGCCAAACCGGGGCCACAGATACGCAGTATTTT
NA	TRBJ2-3	TRBD2	TRBV24-1	CATSRSGSLGDTQYF	TGTGCCACCAGTCGTAGCGGGAGCCTCGGGGATACGCAGTATTTT
NA	TRBJ2-5	NA	TRBV9	CASSAGFDSRETQYF	TGTGCCAGCAGCGCCGGGTTTGACTCCCGAGAGACCCAGTACTTC